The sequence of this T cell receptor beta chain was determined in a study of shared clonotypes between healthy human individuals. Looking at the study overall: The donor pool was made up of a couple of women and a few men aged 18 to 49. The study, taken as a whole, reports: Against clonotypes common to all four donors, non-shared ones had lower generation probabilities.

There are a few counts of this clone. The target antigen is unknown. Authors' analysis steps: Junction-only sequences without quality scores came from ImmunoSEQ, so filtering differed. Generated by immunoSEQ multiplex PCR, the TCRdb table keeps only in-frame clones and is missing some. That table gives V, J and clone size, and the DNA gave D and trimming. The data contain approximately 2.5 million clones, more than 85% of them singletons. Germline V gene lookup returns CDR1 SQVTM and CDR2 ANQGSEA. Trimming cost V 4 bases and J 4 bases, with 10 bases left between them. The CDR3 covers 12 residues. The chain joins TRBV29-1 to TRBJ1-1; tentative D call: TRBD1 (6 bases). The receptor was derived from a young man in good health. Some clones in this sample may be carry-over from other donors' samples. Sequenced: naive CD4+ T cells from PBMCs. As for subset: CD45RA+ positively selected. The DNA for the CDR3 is TGCAGCGTTGGACAGGCTATCACTGAAGCTTTCTTT. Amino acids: CSVGQAITEAFF.